The 16 T cell receptor beta chains below come from one sample, sequenced in a study of T cells in Graves' hyperthyroidism and ophthalmopathy. Regions amplified from RNA transcripts were the TCR beta CDR3 regions. HTBI primers drove first-round RT-PCR of the TCR CDR3. TCRdb reprocessed the multiplex PCR reads with MiXCR, giving one entry per CDR3 protein. The table has approximately 560,000 distinct CDR3 sequences, around 45% seen once; the top ten hold about 7.8%. Sample: peripheral blood or thyroid tissue (not recorded which). These receptors were collected from a woman aged 18 to 35 with Graves' hyperthyroidism.

The V call is TRBV2, the J call TRBJ1-4; 8 nucleotides match TRBD1. This CDR3 contains 13 residues. The trim removed 6 bases at V and 8 bases at J, leaving 5 bases unmatched. Germline-derived CDR1 and CDR2 are SNHLY and FYNNEI. CDR3 sequence: CASSADRAEKLFF. Here the CDR3 DNA reads TGTGCCAGCAGCGCGGACAGGGCAGAAAAACTGTTTTTT.

This chain uses TRBV20-1 with TRBJ2-5, with D possibly TRBD2 on 6 matching bases. CDR1 and CDR2 from the germline V gene are DFQATT and SNEGSKA (reference sequence). CDR3 length: 14 residues. Trimming removed 0 bases at V and 5 bases at J, with 13 bases between. The CDR3 DNA is TGCAGTGCTAGAGATCTAGCGTTAGGGGAGACCCAGTACTTC. This encodes CSARDLALGETQYF.

This rearrangement joins TRBV7-2 to TRBJ1-1; TRBD1 matches at 9 bases. Germline trimming cut 5 bases from V and 5 bases from J; bases unmatched to any gene: 6. The CDR3 is 14 residues long. Germline CDR1 reads SGHTA; CDR2 reads FQGNSA. The CDR3 DNA sequence: TGTGCCAGCAGCCCGAACAGGGGGCTTACTGAAGCTTTCTTT. Translated: CASSPNRGLTEAFF.

J is TRBJ1-2 and V is TRBV12-3 or TRBV12-4; 8 positions agree with TRBD1. V trimming: 6 bases; J trimming: 8 bases; junction bases outside the gene matches: 8. The length of the CDR3 is 13 residues. CDR3 loop: CASSWGQVAGYTF. In DNA form, the CDR3 reads TGTGCCAGCAGCTGGGGACAGGTAGCGGGCTACACCTTC.

The table lists this clonotype with many counts. The chain carries TRBV29-1 and TRBJ2-7; 12 bases align to TRBD1. This CDR3 is built from 15 residues. Germline CDR1 and CDR2: SQVTM and ANQGSEA. With 0 bases clipped from V and 4 bases from J, the junction kept 4 bases outside the gene matches. The CDR3: CSVEDGTGGGYEQYF. The DNA of the CDR3 is TGCAGCGTTGAAGACGGGACAGGGGGCGGTTACGAGCAGTACTTC.

The chain is built from TRBV29-1 and TRBJ2-5; 7 positions match TRBD2. Per germline, CDR1 SQVTM and CDR2 ANQGSEA. J gave up 1 base and V 8 bases, and 7 bases lay outside the gene matches. The CDR3 has 13 residues. As DNA, the CDR3 is TGCAGCTTGGCTAGCGGCCCCCAAGAGACCCAGTACTTC. This codes for CSLASGPQETQYF. The full variable domain, its missing parts supplied by reference TRBV29-1 and TRBJ2-5, is SAVISQKPSRDICQRGTSLTIQCQVDSQVTMMFWYRQQPGQSLTLIATANQGSEATYESGFVIDKFPISRPNLTFSTLTVSNMSPEDSSIYLCSLASGPQETQYFGPGTRLLVL.

Here the CDR3 reads CASSEAYSRNTEAFF. CDR3 sequence (DNA): TGTGCCAGCAGTGAGGCATATTCCCGAAACACTGAAGCTTTCTTT. The chain has TRBV25-1 and TRBJ1-1, with D unresolved. The CDR3 consists of 15 residues. The V end lost 3 bases, the J end lost 2 bases, and 13 bases lay between the germline ends. The germline V gene encodes CDR1 MGHDK and CDR2 SYGVNS.

This clonotype was recorded at least ten times. The chain couples TRBV9 to TRBJ1-1; perhaps TRBD1 as D (6 bases). The CDR3 length is 16 residues. Per germline, CDR1 SGDLS and CDR2 YYNGEE. V was clipped by 3 bases and J by 0 bases, with 15 bases between them. CDR3 in amino acids: CASSARQEPMNTEAFF. The CDR3, as DNA: TGTGCCAGCAGCGCACGACAGGAGCCCATGAACACTGAAGCTTTCTTT.

This clonotype was observed at least ten times. The genes are TRBV7-8 and TRBJ1-1; no definite D call. The CDR3 covers 16 residues. Deletions cut 5 bases from V and 2 bases from J, with 18 bases between. Germline V CDR1 and CDR2: SGHVS, FQNEAQ. Here the CDR3 reads CASSLLSVEVNTEAFF. The CDR3 DNA reads TGTGCCAGCAGCCTACTATCGGTGGAGGTTAACACTGAAGCTTTCTTT.

Comment on this clonotype: Just one base apart from a much larger clone, this may be a read error. V gene TRBV5-1 combines with J gene TRBJ1-2; no clear D gene. Germline CDR1 is SGHRS and CDR2 is YFSETQ. The CDR3 spans 12 residues. V lost 6 bases and J 4 bases, leaving 10 bases between the germline ends. Here the CDR3 reads CASIRSPYGYTF. In DNA, the CDR3 is TGCGCCAGCATACGGTCTCCCTATGGCTACACCTTC.

This clonotype was found many times. V and J are TRBV29-1 and TRBJ1-5; TRBD1 matches at 7 bases. The V and J ends lost 4 bases and 4 bases, in that order; junction bases with no gene match: 4. Germline values: CDR1 SQVTM, CDR2 ANQGSEA. The CDR3 loop spans 13 amino acids. As DNA, the CDR3 is TGCAGCGTTGGAAGGGGACAGAATCAGCCCCAGCATTTT. It specifies CSVGRGQNQPQHF. Using reference TRBV29-1 and TRBJ1-5 for the parts outside the CDR3, the full variable domain is SAVISQKPSRDICQRGTSLTIQCQVDSQVTMMFWYRQQPGQSLTLIATANQGSEATYESGFVIDKFPISRPNLTFSTLTVSNMSPEDSSIYLCSVGRGQNQPQHFGDGTRLSIL.

The rearrangement links TRBV2 to TRBJ1-2; maybe TRBD1 (5 bases). The CDR3 spans 13 residues. The germline V and J ends were trimmed by 7 bases and 6 bases, with 15 bases remaining between them. Germline CDR1 and CDR2: SNHLY and FYNNEI. The CDR3 sequence is CASKNQGVNGYTF. CDR3 in DNA: TGTGCCAGCAAAAATCAGGGAGTAAATGGCTACACCTTC.

A single count supports this clonotype. A clone one base away is much larger, so this may be a read error. The chain uses TRBV20-1 and TRBJ1-2, with 7 bases that match TRBD1. Germline V CDR1 and CDR2: DFQATT, SNEGSKA (reference sequence). There are 13 residues in the CDR3. Trimming took 5 bases from V and 4 from J; bases not matched to a gene: 7. In nucleotides, the CDR3 is TGCAGTGCTGAGACCGGGACAGCCTATGGCTACACCTTC. As protein: CSAETGTAYGYTF.

The V gene is TRBV9, the J gene TRBJ2-2; 9 bases fit TRBD2. Germline V CDR1 and CDR2: SGDLS, YYNGEE. Trimming at V came to 0 bases and at J to 6 bases, leaving 3 bases not matched to a gene. The CDR3 contains 15 residues. CDR3 sequence reads: CASSVGAGGSGELFF. The CDR3 nucleotides are TGTGCCAGCAGCGTAGGAGCGGGAGGCTCCGGGGAGCTGTTTTTT.

In regard to this clonotype: The junction departs from germline at one end; a sequencing error may be responsible. This rearrangement joins TRBV7-9 to TRBJ1-5; TRBD1 aligns across 7 bases. CDR1 SEHNR and CDR2 FQNEAQ come from the germline V gene (reference sequence). The CDR3 spans 16 residues. CDR3 sequence: CSSSLGEDRESQPQHF. DNA of the CDR3: TGTTCCAGCAGCTTAGGTGAAGACAGGGAAAGTCAGCCCCAGCATTTT.

Many counts were recorded for this clonotype. This sequence joins TRBV25-1 and TRBJ2-7, with TRBD1 identical over 11 bases. CDR3 length: 15 amino acids. Germline-derived CDR1 and CDR2 are MGHDK and SYGVNS. The V and J ends lost 3 bases and 5 bases, in that order; junction bases with no gene match: 6. CDR3: CASSDLDRGLNEQYF. As DNA, the CDR3 is TGTGCCAGCAGTGACCTGGACAGGGGGCTAAACGAGCAGTACTTC.